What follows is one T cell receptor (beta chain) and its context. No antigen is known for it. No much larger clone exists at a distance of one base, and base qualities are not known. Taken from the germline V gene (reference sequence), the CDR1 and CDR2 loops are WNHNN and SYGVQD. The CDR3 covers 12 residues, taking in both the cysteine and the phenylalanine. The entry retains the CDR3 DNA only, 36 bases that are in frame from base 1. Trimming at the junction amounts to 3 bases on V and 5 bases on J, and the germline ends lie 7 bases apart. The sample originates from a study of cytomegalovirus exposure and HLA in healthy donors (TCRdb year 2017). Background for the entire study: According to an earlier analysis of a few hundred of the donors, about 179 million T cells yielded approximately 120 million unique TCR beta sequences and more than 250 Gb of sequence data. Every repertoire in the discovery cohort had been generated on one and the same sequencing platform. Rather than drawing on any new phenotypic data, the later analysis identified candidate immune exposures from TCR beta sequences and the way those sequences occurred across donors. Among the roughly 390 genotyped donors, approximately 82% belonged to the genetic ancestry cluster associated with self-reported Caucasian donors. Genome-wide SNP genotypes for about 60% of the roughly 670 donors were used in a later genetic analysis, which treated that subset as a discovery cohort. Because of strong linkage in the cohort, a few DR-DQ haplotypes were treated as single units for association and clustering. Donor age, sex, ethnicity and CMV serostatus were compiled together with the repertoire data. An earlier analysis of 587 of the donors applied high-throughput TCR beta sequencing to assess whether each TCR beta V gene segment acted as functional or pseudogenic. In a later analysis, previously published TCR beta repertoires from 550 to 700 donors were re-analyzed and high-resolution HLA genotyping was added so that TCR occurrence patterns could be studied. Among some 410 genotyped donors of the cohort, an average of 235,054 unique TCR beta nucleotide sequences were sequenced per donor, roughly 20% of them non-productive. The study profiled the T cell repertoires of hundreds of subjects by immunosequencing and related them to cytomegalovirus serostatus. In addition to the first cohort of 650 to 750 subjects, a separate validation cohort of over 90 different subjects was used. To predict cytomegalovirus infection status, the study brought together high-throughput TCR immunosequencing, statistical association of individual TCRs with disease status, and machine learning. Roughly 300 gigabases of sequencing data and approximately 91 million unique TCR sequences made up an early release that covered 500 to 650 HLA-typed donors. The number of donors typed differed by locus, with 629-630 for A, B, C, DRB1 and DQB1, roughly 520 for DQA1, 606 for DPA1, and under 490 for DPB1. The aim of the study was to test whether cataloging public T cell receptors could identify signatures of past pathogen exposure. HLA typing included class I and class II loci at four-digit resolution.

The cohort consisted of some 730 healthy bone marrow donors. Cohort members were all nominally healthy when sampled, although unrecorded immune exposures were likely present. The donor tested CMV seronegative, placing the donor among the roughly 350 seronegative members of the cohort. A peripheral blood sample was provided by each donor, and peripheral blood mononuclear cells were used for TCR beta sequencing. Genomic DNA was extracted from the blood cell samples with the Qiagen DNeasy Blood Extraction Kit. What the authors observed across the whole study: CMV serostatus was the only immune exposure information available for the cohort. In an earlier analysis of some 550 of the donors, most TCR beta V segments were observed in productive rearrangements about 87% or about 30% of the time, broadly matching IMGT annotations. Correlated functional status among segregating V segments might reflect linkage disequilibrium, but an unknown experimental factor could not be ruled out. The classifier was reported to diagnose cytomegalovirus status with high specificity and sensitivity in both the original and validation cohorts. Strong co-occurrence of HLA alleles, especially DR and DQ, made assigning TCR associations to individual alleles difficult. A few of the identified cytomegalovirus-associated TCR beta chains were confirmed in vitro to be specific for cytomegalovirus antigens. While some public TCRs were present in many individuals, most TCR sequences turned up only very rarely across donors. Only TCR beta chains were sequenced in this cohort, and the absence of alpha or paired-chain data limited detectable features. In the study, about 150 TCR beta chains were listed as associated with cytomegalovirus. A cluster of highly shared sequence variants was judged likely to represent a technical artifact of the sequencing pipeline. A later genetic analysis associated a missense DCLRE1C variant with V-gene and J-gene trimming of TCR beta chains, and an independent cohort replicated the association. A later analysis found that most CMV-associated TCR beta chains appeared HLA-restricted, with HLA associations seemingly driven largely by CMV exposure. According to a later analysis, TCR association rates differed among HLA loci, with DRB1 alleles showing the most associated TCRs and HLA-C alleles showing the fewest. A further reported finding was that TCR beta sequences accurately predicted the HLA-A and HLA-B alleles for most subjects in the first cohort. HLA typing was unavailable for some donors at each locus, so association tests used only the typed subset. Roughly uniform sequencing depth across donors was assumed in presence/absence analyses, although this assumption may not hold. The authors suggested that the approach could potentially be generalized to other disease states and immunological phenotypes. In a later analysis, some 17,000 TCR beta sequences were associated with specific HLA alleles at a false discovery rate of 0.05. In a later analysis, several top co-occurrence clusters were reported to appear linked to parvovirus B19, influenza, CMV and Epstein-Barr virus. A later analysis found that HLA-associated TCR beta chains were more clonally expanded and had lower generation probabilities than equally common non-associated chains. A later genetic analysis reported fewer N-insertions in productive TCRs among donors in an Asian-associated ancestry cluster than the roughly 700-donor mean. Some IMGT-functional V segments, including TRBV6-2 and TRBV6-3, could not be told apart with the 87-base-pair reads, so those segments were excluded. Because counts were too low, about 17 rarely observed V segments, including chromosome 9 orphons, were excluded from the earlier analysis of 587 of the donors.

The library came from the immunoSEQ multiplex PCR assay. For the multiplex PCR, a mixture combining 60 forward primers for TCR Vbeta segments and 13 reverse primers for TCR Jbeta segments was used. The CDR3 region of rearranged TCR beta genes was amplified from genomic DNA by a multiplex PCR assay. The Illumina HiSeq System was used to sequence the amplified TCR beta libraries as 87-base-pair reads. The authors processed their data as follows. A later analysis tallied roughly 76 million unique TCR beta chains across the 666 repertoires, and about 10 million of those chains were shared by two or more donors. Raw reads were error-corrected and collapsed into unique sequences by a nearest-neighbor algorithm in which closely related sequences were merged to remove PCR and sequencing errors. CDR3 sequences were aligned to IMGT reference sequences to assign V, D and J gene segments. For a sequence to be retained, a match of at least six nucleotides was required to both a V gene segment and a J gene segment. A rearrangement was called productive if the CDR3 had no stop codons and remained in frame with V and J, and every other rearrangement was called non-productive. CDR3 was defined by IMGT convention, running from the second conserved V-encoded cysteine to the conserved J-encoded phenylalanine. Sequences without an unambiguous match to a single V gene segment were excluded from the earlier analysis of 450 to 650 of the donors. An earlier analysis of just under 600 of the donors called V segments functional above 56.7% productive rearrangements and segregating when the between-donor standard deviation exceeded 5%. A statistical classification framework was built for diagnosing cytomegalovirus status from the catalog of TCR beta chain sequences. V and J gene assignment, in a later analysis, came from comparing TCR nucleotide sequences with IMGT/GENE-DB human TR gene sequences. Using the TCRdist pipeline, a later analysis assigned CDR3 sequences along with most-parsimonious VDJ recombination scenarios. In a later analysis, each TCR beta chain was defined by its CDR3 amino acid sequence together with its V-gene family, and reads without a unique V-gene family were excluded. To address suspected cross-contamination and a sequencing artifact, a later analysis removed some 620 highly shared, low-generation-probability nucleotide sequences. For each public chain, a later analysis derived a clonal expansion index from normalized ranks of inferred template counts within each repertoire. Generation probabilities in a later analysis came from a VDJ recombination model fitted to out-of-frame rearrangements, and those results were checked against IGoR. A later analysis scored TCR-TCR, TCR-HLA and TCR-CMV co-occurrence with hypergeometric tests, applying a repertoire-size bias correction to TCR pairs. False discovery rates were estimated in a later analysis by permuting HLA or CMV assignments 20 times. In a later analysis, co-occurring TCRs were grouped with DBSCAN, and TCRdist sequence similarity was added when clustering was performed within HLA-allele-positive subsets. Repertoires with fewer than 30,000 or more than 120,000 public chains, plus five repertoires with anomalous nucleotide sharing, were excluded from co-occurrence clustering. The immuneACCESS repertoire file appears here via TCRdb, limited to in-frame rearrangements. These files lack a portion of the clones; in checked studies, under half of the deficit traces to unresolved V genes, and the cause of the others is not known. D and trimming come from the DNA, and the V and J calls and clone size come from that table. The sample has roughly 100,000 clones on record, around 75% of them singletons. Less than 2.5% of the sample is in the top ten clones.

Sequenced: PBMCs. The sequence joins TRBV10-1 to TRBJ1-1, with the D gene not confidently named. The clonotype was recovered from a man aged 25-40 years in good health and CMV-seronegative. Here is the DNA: TGCGCCAGCAGTGAATCCCGGACTGAAGCTTTCTTT. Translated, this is CASSESRTEAFF.